Following are 16 T cell receptor beta chains from one sample sequenced in a study of blood T cell repertoires in COVID-19. TCRdb's copy holds only in-frame clones and misses some; the assay was immunoSEQ multiplex PCR. The sample lists about 210,000 clones; 85% were seen once. The source material was peripheral blood. These receptors all come from a woman in her 70s with COVID-19, enrolled during active disease.

The gene calls are TRBV7-6 and TRBJ2-7, with 7 bases fitting TRBD1. The germline CDR1 and CDR2 sequences are SGHVS and FNYEAQ. V trimming: 4 bases; J trimming: 7 bases; junction bases outside the gene matches: 16. There are 16 residues in the CDR3. This CDR3 reads CASSSERIRQGGEQYF. The CDR3 DNA follows: TGTGCCAGCAGCTCCGAAAGAATTAGACAGGGTGGGGAGCAGTACTTC.

The chain joins TRBV19 to TRBJ1-2, with TRBD1 matching 7 bases. The CDR3 extends over 16 amino acids. With 6 bases clipped from V and 3 bases from J, the junction kept 13 bases outside the gene matches. Germline lookup yields CDR1 LNHDA and CDR2 SQIVND (reference sequence). This chain's CDR3 is CASSRWDRYDYYGYTF. In nucleotides, the CDR3 is TGTGCCAGTAGCCGGTGGGACAGATATGATTACTATGGCTACACCTTC.

This clone has a single count. This chain uses TRBV19 with TRBJ1-1, with 9 bases identical to TRBD1. V trimming: 3 bases; J trimming: 4 bases; junction bases outside the gene matches: 12. Germline V gene lookup returns CDR1 LNHDA and CDR2 SQIVND (reference sequence). There are 17 residues in the CDR3. The CDR3 sequence: CASSMEVRDREGTEAFF. In DNA form, the CDR3 reads TGTGCCAGTAGTATGGAAGTCCGGGACAGGGAGGGCACTGAAGCTTTCTTT. Drawing the rest from reference TRBV19 and TRBJ1-1, the complete variable domain is DGGITQSPKYLFRKEGQNVTLSCEQNLNHDAMYWYRQDPGQGLRLIYYSQIVNDFQKGDIAEGYSVSREKKESFPLTVTSAQKNPTAFYLCASSMEVRDREGTEAFFGQGTRLTVV.

V usage is TRBV20-1 and J usage is TRBJ1-5; TRBD1 might be the D (6 bases). The CDR3 covers 14 residues. Germline V gene data show CDR1 as DFQATT and CDR2 as SNEGSKA (reference sequence). Trimming removed 3 bases at V and 5 bases at J, with 14 bases between. The CDR3 coding sequence is TGCAGTGCTAGTTGGGGGGGCGTGGATCAGCCCCAGCATTTT. Protein sequence: CSASWGGVDQPQHF.

The chain has TRBV4-3 and TRBJ1-3, with D possibly TRBD1 on 5 matching bases. From germline, CDR1 is LGHNA and CDR2 YSLEER. The length of the CDR3 is 15 residues. Trimming took 4 bases from V and 1 from J, leaving 11 bases between them. The CDR3 DNA is TGCGCCAGCAGCCCGGGAGGGGTATCTGGAAACACCATATATTTT. Translation: CASSPGGVSGNTIYF.

The rearrangement joins TRBV7-2 to TRBJ2-3; 11 nucleotides agree with TRBD2. The trim removed 5 bases at V and 5 bases at J, leaving 3 bases unmatched. The CDR3 is 14 residues long. CDR1 is SGHTA and CDR2 is FQGNSA in the germline V gene. The CDR3 protein is CASSVGLAGDTQYF. In DNA, the CDR3 is TGTGCCAGCAGCGTCGGACTAGCGGGAGATACGCAGTATTTT.

The chain carries TRBV7-6 and TRBJ1-6; D remains unclear. The CDR3 totals 17 residues. The V end lost 5 bases, the J end lost 0 bases, and 14 bases lay between the germline ends. CDR1 SGHVS and CDR2 FNYEAQ come from the germline V gene. The CDR3 coding sequence is TGTGCCAGCAGCCTCCGGGAGGGAGTCTCCTATAATTCACCCCTCCACTTT. Its translation: CASSLREGVSYNSPLHF.

This chain connects TRBV19 to TRBJ2-5; the D gene is possibly TRBD2 (6 bases). Between the trimmed V and J ends, which lost 3 bases and 2 bases, there was a span of 16 bases. This CDR3 is built from 16 residues. Germline V gene lookup returns CDR1 LNHDA and CDR2 SQIVND (reference sequence). The CDR3 DNA reads as TGTGCCAGTAGTATCGGAGTCGGGGGTCTACAAGAGACCCAGTACTTC. Translation gives CASSIGVGGLQETQYF.

This clone was counted a few times. The chain recombines TRBV30 with TRBJ1-1; D not resolved. CDR1 and CDR2 from the germline V gene are GTSNPN and SVGIG (reference sequence). CDR3 length: 15 amino acids. Trimming stripped 0 bases from V and 1 base from J, with 12 bases between. DNA for the CDR3: TGTGCCTGGAGTGTAATTTGGGGAGAGAACACTGAAGCTTTCTTT. It codes for CAWSVIWGENTEAFF.

V gene TRBV12-3 or TRBV12-4 combines with J gene TRBJ2-1, with D uncertain. V lost 2 bases to trimming and J lost 8 bases, with 4 bases between them. The CDR3 runs to 11 residues. This CDR3 is CASSLFDEQFF. CDR3 DNA sequence: TGTGCCAGCAGTTTATTCGATGAGCAGTTCTTC.

The chain couples TRBV7-2 to TRBJ1-3; 7 bases line up with TRBD1. The CDR3 sequence is 15 residues long. Germline CDR1 and CDR2: SGHTA and FQGNSA. The ends lost 2 bases at V and 3 bases at J; junction bases unmatched: 4. CDR3 bases: TGTGCCAGCAGCTTACAGGGGGGTAATGGAAACACCATATATTTT. Amino acid sequence: CASSLQGGNGNTIYF.

CDR3: CASSYNQLTEAFF. CDR3 DNA sequence: TGTGCCAGCAGTTACAATCAACTCACTGAAGCTTTCTTT. The V and J genes are TRBV6-5 and TRBJ1-1; D is undetermined. Per the germline V gene, CDR1 is MNHEY and CDR2 is SVGAGI. Trimming removed 2 bases from V and 4 bases from J, with 8 bases in between. There are 13 residues in the CDR3.

This clone was found a few times. The chain recombines TRBV7-9 with TRBJ1-1; possible D gene TRBD1, 6 bases. The CDR3 extends over 16 amino acids. From germline, CDR1 is SEHNR and CDR2 FQNEAQ (reference sequence). Trimming pared 1 base from V and 5 bases from J, leaving 17 bases between. The CDR3 spells CASSLERGAGGTEAFF. DNA for the CDR3: TGTGCCAGCAGCTTAGAACGGGGGGCAGGTGGGACTGAAGCTTTCTTT.

This chain joins TRBV10-3 and TRBJ2-5; 9 nucleotides line up with TRBD2. The V and J ends lost 0 bases and 4 bases, in that order; junction bases with no gene match: 9. CDR1 ENHRY and CDR2 SYGVKD come from the germline V gene. This CDR3 spans 17 amino acids. CDR3: CAISESGASGVGETQYF. The CDR3 bases are TGTGCCATCAGTGAGTCCGGGGCTAGCGGGGTAGGAGAGACCCAGTACTTC.

The rearrangement links TRBV19 to TRBJ1-1; 10 nucleotides line up with TRBD1. V lost 5 bases, J lost 6 bases, and 12 bases stayed unmatched. Germline assignment: CDR1 LNHDA and CDR2 SQIVND (reference sequence). CDR3 length: 16 amino acids. CDR3 coding DNA: TGTGCCAGTAGTTTCTTACCGGGACAGGGGACCCCTGAAGCTTTCTTT. Protein sequence: CASSFLPGQGTPEAFF.

This clone was seen a single time. This chain links TRBV29-1 with TRBJ2-1; the D is unclear. The V and J ends lost 4 bases and 5 bases respectively, with 9 bases between them. The length of the CDR3 is 12 residues. Germline CDR1 is SQVTM and CDR2 is ANQGSEA. The CDR3 region is CSVAPADNEQFF. The CDR3 DNA follows: TGCAGCGTTGCCCCCGCAGACAATGAGCAGTTCTTC.